This TCR beta chain was recovered during a study of spatial heterogeneity in lung cancer. Study as a whole: Each time, sequencing found more beta-chain sequences than alpha-chain sequences.

Time point meaning: sample taken at primary tumor resection. Tumor, nontumor lung or frozen PBMC supplied whole RNA that was sequenced unsorted. Only a few counts were recorded for this clonotype. This beta chain represents an off-target read in a library built for alpha chains; its size is of limited meaning. One entry per CDR3 protein results from TCRdb running MiXCR on the 5' RACE reads. Of about 2,600 distinct CDR3 sequences in the sample, 3.5% to 5% are singletons; the top ten hold under 35%. The material sequenced was normal lung tissue next to the tumor, taken at surgery. The receptor was derived from a female donor with early-stage non-small cell lung cancer.

The DNA of the CDR3 is TGTGCCAGCCTCCAGACTAGCGGGAGAAATGAGCAGTTCTTC. It codes for CASLQTSGRNEQFF. The V and J genes are TRBV7-2 and TRBJ2-1, with 12 bases identical to TRBD2. The CDR3 totals 14 residues. Germline values: CDR1 SGHTA, CDR2 FQGNSA. The V and J ends lost 8 bases and 7 bases, in that order; junction bases with no gene match: 6.